This T cell receptor (beta chain) was profiled in a study of PD-L1 blockade in urothelial cancer. About the study: Patients took up atezolizumab at some point between 2012 and 2014 at 1,200 mg intravenously every 3 weeks. Between 0 and 3 prior chemotherapy regimens had been given to patients.

Profiling relied on immunoSEQ multiplex PCR, and the TCRdb table lists in-frame clones only, not all of them. The table records more than 95,000 clones, about 89% of them present only once. Stated time point: peripheral blood 6 weeks after treatment start. Diagnoses among patients were locally advanced or metastatic urothelial carcinoma. Each patient gave between 1 and 8 samples, pretreatment and on-treatment. This clone was seen only once. The TCR sequence derives from a man aged 60-69 years with urothelial cancer. This sample comprised PBMCs, obtained around atezolizumab (anti-PD-L1) treatment.

The CDR3 DNA follows: TGTGCCATCATTCCGGACAGACTACAAGAGACCCAGTACTTC. Residues: CAIIPDRLQETQYF. The V gene is TRBV10-3, the J gene TRBJ2-5, with a tentative D call TRBD1 (6 bases). V was pared by 7 bases and J by 2 bases, with 14 bases between. Germline CDR1 ENHRY, CDR2 SYGVKD. The CDR3 runs to 14 residues.